The sequence of this TCR beta chain was determined in a study of breast tumors, draining lymph nodes, adjacent tissues. Study results and caveats: Most tumor T cells seemingly derive from lymph node, then expand in tumor. Tumors had less TCR diversity than lymph nodes, more than nontumor tissue. Luminal-like breast cancer showed significantly greater tumor-nontumor repertoire similarity than basal-like breast cancer did.

The germline V and J ends were trimmed by 3 bases and 4 bases, with 10 bases remaining between them. The CDR3 is 13 residues long. CDR1 SGHAT and CDR2 FQNNGV come from the germline V gene. A word on this clonotype: The antigen is undetermined.

Each CDR3 protein is one row after TCRdb ran MiXCR on the multiplex PCR reads. The sample includes approximately 9,100 distinct CDR3 sequences, roughly 40% of them seen just once. The sequence was obtained from a female donor with breast cancer. Some clones in this sample may be carry-over from other donors' samples. The genes are TRBV11-2 and TRBJ2-7, with D perhaps TRBD2 (5 bases). Specimen: tumor-adjacent breast tissue. In DNA form, the CDR3 reads TGTGCCAGCAGCTTCGGACTTCCTTACGAGCAGTACTTC. Residues: CASSFGLPYEQYF.